One sample yielded the 17 T cell receptor beta chains listed below, sequenced in a study of regulatory T cells in long-lasting Graves disease. The time point: newly diagnosed GD, antithyroid drugs for less than 3 months. RNA extracted from PBMCs served as the sequencing template. Library construction for TCR beta used iRepertoire HTBI primers and Arm-PCR of CDR3 regions. From the multiplex PCR reads, TCRdb called clonotypes with MiXCR, one entry per CDR3 protein. This sample has 200,000 to 250,000 distinct CDR3 sequences, with around 18% found just once. Specimen: peripheral blood mononuclear cells (PBMCs), collected at new diagnosis, from a patient treated with antithyroid drugs. Receptors were obtained from a female donor with Graves disease.

There are many counts of this clonotype. The rearrangement joins TRBV28 to TRBJ2-7; 8 bases map to TRBD1. Germline CDR1 MDHEN, CDR2 SYDVKM. The CDR3 is made up of 14 amino acids. Trimming took 6 bases from V and 3 from J; bases not matched to a gene: 7. The chain's CDR3 is CASRPRQGSYEQYF. The CDR3 DNA reads as TGTGCCAGCAGACCTCGACAGGGGAGCTACGAGCAGTACTTC.

This clonotype was counted only a few times. A junction end diverges from the germline sequence, so it may reflect a read error. The chain couples TRBV20-1 to TRBJ1-4; perhaps TRBD1 as D (5 bases). CDR3 length: 13 residues. From germline, CDR1 is DFQATT and CDR2 SNEGSKA (reference sequence). The CDR3 region is CSAPVPGGEKLLF. The CDR3 DNA reads TGCAGTGCCCCGGTTCCCGGGGGGGAAAAACTGCTTTTT.

J is TRBJ2-7 and V is TRBV10-3; D is unclear. This CDR3 contains 14 residues. The germline V gene has CDR1 ENHRY and CDR2 SYGVKD. Trimming removed 4 bases at V and 4 bases at J, with 14 bases between. This CDR3 reads CAISADTDTYEQYF. The DNA of the CDR3 is TGTGCCATCAGTGCTGACACGGATACTTACGAGCAGTACTTC.

This clonotype has at least ten counts. This chain connects TRBV27 to TRBJ2-5, with TRBD1 identical over 7 bases. The CDR3 extends over 14 amino acids. Trimming at V came to 4 bases and at J to 5 bases, leaving 7 bases not matched to a gene. From germline, CDR1 is MNHEY and CDR2 SMNVEV (reference sequence). Here the CDR3 reads CASSSLGTEETQYF. Written as DNA, the CDR3 is TGTGCCAGCAGTTCCCTCGGGACAGAGGAGACCCAGTACTTC.

This clonotype was observed at least ten times. The DNA of the CDR3 is TGTGCCAGCAGTGAAGAGGAGAGTAGTCTACGGCCCCAGCATTTT. Its translation: CASSEEESSLRPQHF. The chain couples TRBV2 to TRBJ1-5; no clear D gene. Trimming took off 1 base at V and 9 bases at J, with 16 bases between the two ends. The germline V gene has CDR1 SNHLY and CDR2 FYNNEI. This CDR3 is built from 15 residues.

This clonotype was detected only once. This chain joins TRBV3-1 and TRBJ2-2; D gene ambiguous. Per germline, CDR1 LGHDT and CDR2 YNNKEL (reference sequence). V lost 2 bases, J lost 6 bases, and 10 bases lay in between. CDR3 size: 14 residues. The CDR3: CASSQNQAAGELFF. The DNA of the CDR3 is TGTGCCAGCAGCCAAAATCAGGCCGCCGGGGAGCTGTTTTTT.

This clonotype was seen ten or more times. The rearrangement joins TRBV6-2 or TRBV6-3 to TRBJ1-3, with D perhaps TRBD1 (5 bases). CDR3 length: 14 residues. The V gene lost 6 bases and the J gene lost 4 bases, with 13 bases spanning the gap. Per the germline V gene, CDR1 is MNHEY and CDR2 is SVGEGT. CDR3: CASSRQISGNTIYF. Here the CDR3 DNA reads TGTGCCAGCAGCAGACAGATCAGCGGAAACACCATATATTTT.

V and J are TRBV6-2 or TRBV6-3 and TRBJ2-6; D gene ambiguous. Per the germline V gene, CDR1 is MNHEY and CDR2 is SVGEGT. The CDR3 has 15 residues. The ends were cut back, 2 bases at V and 1 base at J, with 6 bases in the middle. The CDR3 reads CASSYVRSGANVLTF. CDR3 in DNA: TGTGCCAGCAGTTACGTAAGGTCTGGGGCCAACGTCCTGACTTTC.

Concerning this clonotype itself: With a far larger clone one base away, a read error is the likely cause. The chain joins TRBV7-2 to TRBJ2-7; D possibly corresponds to TRBD2 (5 bases). The germline gives CDR1 SGHTA, CDR2 FQGNSA. The CDR3 has 12 amino acids. The CDR3 loop is CASCPRAGEHYF. The CDR3 DNA reads TGTGCCAGCTGCCCCCGGGCGGGCGAGCACTACTTC.

The rearrangement links TRBV28 to TRBJ1-1, with a possible D match to TRBD1 (6 bases). CDR1 and CDR2 (germline): MDHEN, SYDVKM. Trimming removed 6 bases at V and 5 bases at J, with 16 bases between. The length of the CDR3 is 14 residues. The CDR3 loop reads CASSPEGVRTEAFF. CDR3 DNA: TGTGCCAGCAGCCCTGAGGGGGTTAGGACTGAAGCTTTCTTT.

The rearrangement uses TRBV24-1 and TRBJ2-2, with D possibly being TRBD2 (7 bases). V was trimmed by 8 bases and J by 3 bases, leaving 15 bases between them. CDR3 length: 15 residues. Germline V CDR1 and CDR2: KGHDR, SFDVKD. The CDR3 nucleotides are TGTGCCACCATGGGGGGGCAGGTTGACACCGGGGAGCTGTTTTTT. Its translation is CATMGGQVDTGELFF.

This chain uses TRBV20-1 with TRBJ2-5, with 13 bases fitting TRBD2. The CDR3 sequence is 15 residues long. CDR1 and CDR2 (germline): DFQATT, SNEGSKA (reference sequence). J gave up 5 bases and V 5 bases, and 8 bases lay outside the gene matches. CDR3 sequence: CSALRTSGRPETQYF. The CDR3 coding sequence is TGCAGTGCTCTCCGGACTAGCGGGAGACCTGAGACCCAGTACTTC.

This clonotype was observed many times. The rearrangement joins TRBV10-3 to TRBJ2-3; D remains unclear. Germline CDR1 ENHRY, CDR2 SYGVKD. V was trimmed by 4 bases and J by 2 bases, leaving 10 bases between them. The CDR3 spans 14 residues. This chain's CDR3 is CAISGRRATDTQYF. The CDR3 DNA reads TGTGCCATCAGTGGTCGTCGGGCCACAGATACGCAGTATTTT.

The sample holds many counts of this clonotype. The chain is built from TRBV7-2 and TRBJ2-5; 7 bases map to TRBD2. The germline gives CDR1 SGHTA, CDR2 FQGNSA. After removal of 4 bases from V and 5 bases from J, the junction contained 4 bases not matched to a gene. CDR3 length equals 13 residues. CDR3 nucleotides: TGTGCCAGCAGCTCGACTAGCATGGAGACCCAGTACTTC. Translation: CASSSTSMETQYF.

The chain has TRBV2 and TRBJ2-5; the D is unclear. Germline-derived CDR1 and CDR2 are SNHLY and FYNNEI. Trimming pared 5 bases from V and 4 bases from J, leaving 8 bases between. This CDR3 is built from 12 residues. The DNA for the CDR3 is TGTGCCAGCAGTCCCAGCGCAGAGACCCAGTACTTC. Amino acids: CASSPSAETQYF.

This clonotype was counted many times. The V call is TRBV29-1, the J call TRBJ2-3, with 9 bases fitting TRBD2. With V trimmed by 8 bases and J by 4 bases, 7 bases remained unmatched. Germline values: CDR1 SQVTM, CDR2 ANQGSEA. The CDR3 has 13 amino acids. The CDR3 region has the DNA TGCAGCATCGGACTAGCGAGCGCAGATACGCAGTATTTT. As protein: CSIGLASADTQYF.

As concerns this clonotype: A far bigger clonotype differs at one base, so this is likely a read error. The chain recombines TRBV27 with TRBJ2-1; unclear D gene. With the DNA end fitting TRBJ2-5 better, the J assignment may be wrong. The CDR3 loop spans 11 amino acids. From germline, CDR1 is MNHEY and CDR2 SMNVEV (reference sequence). Here the CDR3 DNA reads TGTGCCAGCGGCGCTGCCGAGACCCAGTACTTC. Its protein is CASGAAETQYF.